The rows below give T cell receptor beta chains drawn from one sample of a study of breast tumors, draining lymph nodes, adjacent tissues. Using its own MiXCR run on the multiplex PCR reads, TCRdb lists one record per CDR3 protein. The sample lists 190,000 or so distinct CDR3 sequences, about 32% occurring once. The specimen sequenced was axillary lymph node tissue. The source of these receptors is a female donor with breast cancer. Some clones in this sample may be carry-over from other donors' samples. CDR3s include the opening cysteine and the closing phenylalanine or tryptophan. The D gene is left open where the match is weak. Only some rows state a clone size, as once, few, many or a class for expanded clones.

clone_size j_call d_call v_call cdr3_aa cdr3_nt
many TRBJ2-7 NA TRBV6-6 CASSSPGVLSYEQYF TGTGCCAGCAGTTCCCCAGGGGTCTTGAGCTACGAGCAGTACTTC
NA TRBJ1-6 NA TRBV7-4 CASSVPAWVHNSPLHF TGTGCCAGCAGCGTGCCCGCCTGGGTCCATAATTCACCCCTCCACTTT
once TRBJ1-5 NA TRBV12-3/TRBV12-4 CARGAGGIGNQPQHF TGTGCCAGAGGAGCGGGTGGTATCGGCAATCAGCCCCAGCATTTT
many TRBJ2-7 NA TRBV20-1 CSARGGTATYEQYF TGCAGTGCTAGAGGGGGGACTGCGACCTACGAGCAGTACTTC
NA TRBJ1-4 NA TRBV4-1 CASSLLQGGSYNEKLFF TGCGCCAGCAGCCTACTACAGGGCGGTTCCTACAATGAAAAACTGTTTTTT
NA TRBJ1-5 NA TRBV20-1 CSASWTDTGTNQPRHF TGCAGTGCTAGTTGGACAGATACGGGGACCAATCAGCCCCGGCATTTT
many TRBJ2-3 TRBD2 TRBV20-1 CSPSGGFTDTQYF TGCAGTCCTAGCGGGGGCTTCACAGATACGCAGTATTTT
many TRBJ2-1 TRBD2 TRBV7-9 CASSATPGLAGVVNEQFF TGTGCCAGCAGCGCAACGCCAGGACTAGCGGGAGTTGTGAATGAGCAGTTCTTC
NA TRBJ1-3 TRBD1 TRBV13 CASSLEDRGLENTIYF TGTGCCAGCAGCTTAGAAGACAGGGGATTGGAAAACACCATATATTTT
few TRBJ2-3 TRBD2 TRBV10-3 CAISESASGSTDTQYF TGTGCCATCAGTGAGTCGGCTAGCGGTAGCACAGATACGCAGTATTTT
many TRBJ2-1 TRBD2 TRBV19 CASRTSGGPHNEQFF TGTGCCAGTAGGACTAGCGGGGGCCCACACAATGAGCAGTTCTTC
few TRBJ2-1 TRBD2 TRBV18 CASSQTSGRTNEQFF TGTGCCAGCTCCCAGACTAGCGGGAGGACAAATGAGCAGTTCTTC
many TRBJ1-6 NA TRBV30 CAWSQGLNSPLHF TGTGCCTGGAGTCAGGGCTTGAATTCACCCCTCCACTTT
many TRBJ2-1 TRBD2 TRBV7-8 CASSRASGRNEQFF TGTGCCAGCAGCAGGGCTAGCGGGAGAAATGAGCAGTTCTTC
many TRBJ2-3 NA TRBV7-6 CASSRPGRGGNTDTQYF TGTGCCAGCAGCCGTCCCGGGCGCGGTGGGAACACAGATACGCAGTATTTT
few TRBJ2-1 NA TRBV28 CASSFSSGMDEQFF TGTGCCAGCAGTTTCAGTTCGGGGATGGATGAGCAGTTCTTC
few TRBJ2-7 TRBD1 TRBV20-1 CSAGPLGQGTREQYF TGCAGTGCTGGCCCCTTGGGACAGGGGACTCGGGAGCAGTACTTC
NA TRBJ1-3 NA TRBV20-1 CSARGSGNTIYF TGCAGTGCTAGGGGAAGTGGAAACACCATATATTTT
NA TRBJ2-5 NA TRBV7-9 CAGSLAVVQETQYF TGTGCCGGCAGTTTAGCGGTCGTCCAAGAGACCCAGTACTTC
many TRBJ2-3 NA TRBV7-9 CASSLNRFPDTQYF TGTGCCAGCAGCTTAAACAGGTTCCCAGATACGCAGTATTTT
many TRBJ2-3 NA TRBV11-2 CASSQFRVGTDTQYF TGTGCCAGCAGCCAATTCAGGGTAGGCACAGATACGCAGTATTTT
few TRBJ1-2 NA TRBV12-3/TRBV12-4 CASSFGDSPGGYTF TGTGCCAGCAGTTTCGGGGACTCCCCGGGTGGCTACACCTTC
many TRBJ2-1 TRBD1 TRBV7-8 CASRQGNGNEQFF TGTGCCAGTCGACAGGGGAACGGCAATGAGCAGTTCTTC
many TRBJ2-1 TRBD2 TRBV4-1 CASSRGLAGDNEQFF TGCGCCAGCAGCCGGGGACTAGCGGGGGACAATGAGCAGTTCTTC
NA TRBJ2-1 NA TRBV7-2 CASSLGLVGYNEQLF TGTGCCAGCAGCTTAGGACTAGTGGGGTACAATGAGCAGCTCTTC
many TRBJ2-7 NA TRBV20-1 CSAREGLRSSYEQYF TGCAGTGCTAGAGAGGGGCTTCGCAGCTCCTACGAGCAGTACTTC
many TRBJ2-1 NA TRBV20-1 CSAVGRSTYNEQFF TGCAGTGCTGTCGGACGGAGCACCTACAATGAGCAGTTCTTC
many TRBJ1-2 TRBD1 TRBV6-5 CASSYSNRGTGRDGYTF TGTGCCAGCAGTTACTCGAATCGGGGGACAGGGAGGGACGGCTACACCTTC
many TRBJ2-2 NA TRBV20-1 CSASGATTGELFF TGCAGTGCTAGCGGGGCAACCACCGGGGAGCTGTTTTTT
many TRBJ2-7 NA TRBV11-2 CASSQIKAAGRPYEQYF TGTGCCAGCAGCCAGATTAAGGCCGCTGGTCGCCCCTACGAGCAGTACTTC
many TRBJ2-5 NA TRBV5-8 CASSRGSGPEGETQYF TGTGCCAGCAGCCGAGGGTCGGGACCTGAGGGGGAGACCCAGTACTTC
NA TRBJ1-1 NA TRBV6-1 CASRTTTGAFF TGTGCCAGCAGGACAACAACGGGAGCTTTCTTT
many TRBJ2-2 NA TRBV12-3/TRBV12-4 CASSFDSGAGELFF TGTGCCAGCAGTTTTGACAGCGGAGCCGGGGAGCTGTTTTTT
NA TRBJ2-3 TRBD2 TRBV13 CASRSGLAEDTQYF TGTGCCAGCAGATCCGGACTAGCGGAAGATACGCAGTATTTT
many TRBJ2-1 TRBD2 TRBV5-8 CASSSGTTYNEQFF TGTGCCAGCAGCTCTGGGACTACCTACAATGAGCAGTTCTTC
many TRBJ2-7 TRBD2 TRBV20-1 CSARGGVSGRGTYEQYF TGCAGTGCTAGAGGAGGGGTTAGCGGGAGAGGAACCTACGAGCAGTACTTC
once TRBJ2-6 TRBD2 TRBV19 CASRPLGTSGGAGANVLTF TGTGCCAGTAGGCCTCTCGGGACTAGCGGGGGTGCTGGGGCCAACGTCCTGACTTTC
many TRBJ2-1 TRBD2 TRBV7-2 CASSPGLAGANEQFF TGTGCCAGCAGCCCGGGACTAGCGGGAGCCAATGAGCAGTTCTTC
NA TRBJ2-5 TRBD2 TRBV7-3 CASSLTSGASGGQETQYF TGTGCCAGCAGCTTAACGTCCGGGGCTAGCGGGGGCCAGGAGACCCAGTACTTC
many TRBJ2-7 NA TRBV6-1 CASSEAQQSYEQYF TGTGCCAGCAGTGAAGCGCAACAGTCCTACGAGCAGTACTTC
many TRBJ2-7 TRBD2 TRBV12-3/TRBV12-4 CASSFLTTSGEQYF TGTGCCAGCAGTTTCCTCACGACTAGCGGCGAGCAGTACTTC
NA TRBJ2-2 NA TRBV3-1 CASRQDLLRMNTGELFF TGTGCCAGCCGCCAAGATCTGCTCAGGATGAACACCGGGGAGCTGTTTTTT
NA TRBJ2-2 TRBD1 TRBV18 CASSPQGADTGELFF TGTGCCAGCTCACCACAGGGGGCGGACACCGGGGAGCTGTTTTTT
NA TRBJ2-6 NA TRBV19 CASSIPGADVPTF TGTGCCAGTAGTATTCCGGGGGCCGACGTCCCGACTTTC
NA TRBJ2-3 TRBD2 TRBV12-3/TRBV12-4 CASSLTGGSQYF TGTGCCAGCAGTTTAACGGGGGGTTCGCAGTATTTT
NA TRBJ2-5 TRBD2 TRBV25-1 CASVEEGLEETQYF TGTGCCAGCGTTGAGGAGGGACTAGAAGAGACCCAGTACTTC
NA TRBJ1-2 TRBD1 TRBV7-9 CASSRGQGKGDGYTF TGTGCCAGCAGTCGCGGACAGGGAAAAGGAGACGGCTACACCTTC
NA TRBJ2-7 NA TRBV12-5 CASAPGLPSEQYF TGTGCTAGTGCCCCGGGACTGCCCTCGGAGCAGTACTTC
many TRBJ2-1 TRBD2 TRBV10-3 CAIRPGLAGSKFF TGTGCCATCAGACCGGGACTAGCGGGGTCGAAGTTCTTC
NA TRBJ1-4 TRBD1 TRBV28 CASSPHGTGVKLSF TGTGCCAGCAGTCCCCACGGGACAGGCGTAAAGCTGTCTTTT
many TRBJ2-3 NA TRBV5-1 CASSAARDTDTQYF TGCGCCAGCAGCGCAGCGCGGGACACAGATACGCAGTATTTT
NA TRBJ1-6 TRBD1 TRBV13 CASRRTSGTASPLHF TGTGCCAGCAGGAGGACTAGCGGGACAGCTTCACCCCTCCACTTT
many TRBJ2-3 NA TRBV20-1 CSARVGSADTQYF TGCAGTGCTAGAGTGGGGAGTGCAGATACGCAGTATTTT
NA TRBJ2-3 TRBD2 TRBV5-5 CASSLFSQAGGTSATQYF TGTGCCAGCAGCTTGTTCTCACAAGCGGGAGGCACATCGGCCACGCAGTATTTT
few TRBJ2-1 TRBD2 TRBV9 CASSSSGSSYNEPFF TGTGCCAGCAGCAGTAGCGGGAGCTCCTACAATGAGCCGTTCTTC
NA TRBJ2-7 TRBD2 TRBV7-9 CASSDRTSSYEQYF TGTGCCAGCAGCGACCGGACTAGCTCCTACGAGCAGTACTTC
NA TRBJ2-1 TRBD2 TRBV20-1 CSAALAGAGSSHNEQFF TGCAGTGCTGCACTAGCGGGAGCGGGAAGCTCCCACAATGAGCAGTTCTTC
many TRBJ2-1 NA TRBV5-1 CASSASEIRGTYNEQFF TGCGCCAGCAGCGCTTCTGAAATCAGGGGCACCTACAATGAGCAGTTCTTC